Described below is a single T cell receptor (beta chain) sequence and its context. This sample stems from a study of T cell changes during pregnancy in multiple sclerosis. Assay: immunoSEQ multiplex PCR; the TCRdb copy retains only in-frame clones and omits some. The sample has under 150,000 clones, less than 97% seen once. The CDR3 extends over 15 amino acids. V shed 1 base, J shed 2 bases, and the junction held 4 bases outside the gene matches. Germline assignment: CDR1 MGHRA and CDR2 YSYEKL. This clonotype was sampled from a female donor with multiple sclerosis, enrolled in a pregnancy study. This sequence joins TRBV4-1 and TRBJ2-7; 8 nucleotides match TRBD1. This specimen was peripheral blood, taken after pregnancy. The CDR3 nucleotides are TGCGCCAGCAGCCAAGCCGGACAGGGCACCTACGAGCAGTACTTC. Translated: CASSQAGQGTYEQYF.